This TCR beta chain is drawn from a study of Ad26.COV2.S vaccination and SARS-CoV-2 variants. V lost 6 bases to trimming and J lost 0 bases, with 27 bases between them. Germline values: CDR1 SNHLY, CDR2 FYNNEI. This CDR3 is built from 20 residues. Comments on this clone: The antigen is undetermined.

Study-level findings and limits: Quantification of TCR breadth and depth may have yielded underestimates of total T cell responses.

Indicated treatment: around 19 received Ad26.COV2.S at low or high dose, single or two shots; 5 received placebo; per-sample allocation not given. Specimen acquisition occurred on day 63 following the initial vaccine or placebo injection. Data came from immunoSEQ multiplex PCR; TCRdb stores just in-frame clones and leaves some out. This sample carries 380,000 or so clones, about 80% of them seen once, and the ten largest clones take about 7.1%. Specimen: peripheral blood, collected in a trial of Ad26.COV2.S vaccine versus placebo. The chain has TRBV2 and TRBJ1-3; D gene ambiguous. The receptor was derived from a person between 18 and 60 years old who received the Ad26.COV2.S COVID-19 vaccine or a placebo. CDR3 region: CASSGTNVGRLLLSGNTIYF. CDR3 coding DNA: TGTGCCAGCAGCGGTACCAACGTCGGACGTCTCCTGCTCTCTGGAAACACCATATATTTT.